This T cell receptor (beta chain) was recovered during a study of T cell changes during pregnancy in multiple sclerosis. Assay used: immunoSEQ multiplex PCR; TCRdb lists only in-frame clones, some missing. The sample has 80,000 to 100,000 clones, 85% to 95% seen once; the top ten hold roughly 0.95%. CDR1 is MDHEN, CDR2 SYDVKM, per germline. The CDR3 totals 14 residues. V shed 2 bases and J shed 2 bases, with 7 bases lying between them. The chain combines TRBV28 with TRBJ1-3; D is unresolved. The starting material was peripheral blood, obtained after pregnancy. The TCR sequence derives from a female donor with multiple sclerosis, enrolled in a pregnancy study. The CDR3, as DNA: TGTGCCAGCAGTTTACCCGTCCCTGGAAACACCATATATTTT. Translation gives CASSLPVPGNTIYF.